This T cell receptor (beta chain) comes out of a study of cytomegalovirus exposure and HLA in healthy donors. The PCR contained 60 Vbeta and 13 Jbeta primers. Sequenced by immunoSEQ multiplex PCR; TCRdb stores in-frame clones only, minus some. The data show approximately 180,000 clones, with about an eighth seen just once and 7.8% held by the top ten. The source of this sequence is a man aged 45-60 years in good health and CMV-seropositive. Sequences were obtained from PBMCs.

CDR3 sequence reads: CSATDIEGYTF. In DNA form, the CDR3 reads TGCAGTGCTACTGACATAGAAGGCTACACCTTC. J is TRBJ1-2 and V is TRBV20-1, with no clear D. The CDR3 spans 11 residues. Trimming cost V 4 bases and J 8 bases, with 11 bases left between them. Germline V lookup: CDR1 DFQATT, CDR2 SNEGSKA (reference sequence).